This T cell receptor (beta chain) was sequenced during a study of blood T cell repertoires in COVID-19 (dated by TCRdb to 2018 to 2021). About the study as a whole: Samples from collaborators originated in the United States, Italy and Spain and spanned both the acute and convalescent phases of COVID-19. The prospective study material was composed of cDNA or gDNA derived from T cells, B-cell-depleted T cells, or PBMCs. Subjects who had been exposed to COVID-19, were actively infected with it, or had recovered from it provided the deeply sampled blood TCRbeta repertoires that made up the dataset. The repertoires were released in a freely available public database meant as a resource for research on the immune response to SARS-CoV-2. The samples were drawn from the first 160 participants of the ongoing ImmuneRACE study and from 950 to 1,500 subjects provided by 6 global collaborators. Sample metadata almost always included a de-identified subject ID, COVID-19 status, age in years and sex. Where HLA class I and class II types were available, the types were taken from metadata supplied by the sample provider, not from assay-based typing. Broad study findings and their caveats: The quantity of clinical and demographic metadata differed by source and by participant and was supplied without curation.

Of note for this clone: This receptor's antigen is unknown. Base qualities are not provided; no much larger clone lies one nucleotide away.

V sheds 3 bases and J sheds 5 bases, leaving 10 bases between their ends. CDR1 and CDR2 are read off the germline V gene as LGHNA and YSLEER. From the cysteine through the phenylalanine, the CDR3 covers 13 amino acids. Only the CDR3 DNA is retained, 39 bases long and in frame from the first base. Whole blood was collected in K2EDTA tubes by collaborating institutions according to the institutions' own protocols. Collaborator samples were shipped for TCRbeta analysis as frozen whole blood, isolated PBMCs, or DNA extracted from either sample type. The immunoSEQ Assay, a bias-controlled multiplex PCR, was used to amplify TCRbeta CDR3 regions from genomic DNA. Per the original workflow: The number of nucleated cells in each sample was estimated from the amplification of reference gene primers within the assay. To quantify the absolute abundance of each unique TCRbeta CDR3 rearrangement, sequence reads were collapsed and filtered. Productive Simpson clonality was computed per sample as the square root of Simpson's diversity index over productive rearrangements. TCRdb stores this immuneACCESS table with in-frame sequences only. Part of the clones is absent; in the studies checked, under half of the shortfall reflects unresolved V genes, and no reason is known for the rest. That table supplies the V and J calls and clone size; D and trimming were determined from the DNA. A total of about 150,000 clones appear in this sample, roughly nine tenths of them only once. The top ten clonotypes cover 4% of the sample.

Input material: peripheral blood. The TCR was taken from an older woman with acute or convalescent COVID-19. The rearrangement joined TRBV4-3 to TRBJ1-1; possibly the D gene is TRBD1, per 6 matching bases. The CDR3 region: CASSQEQGTEAFF. The DNA is as follows: TGCGCCAGCAGCCAGGAACAGGGTACTGAAGCTTTCTTT.